These T cell receptor beta chains were read from a single sample in a study of blood T cell repertoires in COVID-19. The assay was immunoSEQ multiplex PCR, and TCRdb's table has in-frame clones only and misses some. The sample lists about 200,000 clones, about 84% occurring once. Sequenced: PBMCs or T cells enriched from blood (not recorded which). These receptors came from a man in his forties with acute COVID-19. The CDR3 runs from the conserved cysteine through the conserved F or W. The order of the fields is J gene, clone size, CDR3 length, V gene, D gene, CDR3 DNA, CDR3 protein. D genes are given only for firm matches. Clone size, where shown, is once, few, many, or a class for clones that have expanded.

TRBJ2-1 NA 16 TRBV7-3 TRBD2 TGTGCCAGCAGTTCGCAATTAGCGGGAGGGCCAGATGAGCAGTTCTTC CASSSQLAGGPDEQFF
TRBJ2-1 NA 16 TRBV7-9 NA TGTGCCAGCAGCCCGGCGAGGGAGAGGGACTACAATGAGCAGTTCTTC CASSPARERDYNEQFF
TRBJ1-2 NA 13 TRBV3-1/TRBV3-2 NA TGTGCCAGCAGCCAAGATTTGGGGCTAGGCTACACCTTC CASSQDLGLGYTF
TRBJ2-7 NA 17 TRBV9 TRBD1 TGTGCCAGCAGCGCCACCCTCCTCCGGGACAGGGGGCACGAGCAGTACTTC CASSATLLRDRGHEQYF
TRBJ2-2 NA 15 TRBV24-1 TRBD1 TGTGCCACCAGCTTGCCGGGACAGGGGTACGGGGAGCTGTTTTTT CATSLPGQGYGELFF
TRBJ2-1 once 15 TRBV14 TRBD2 TGTGCCAGCAGCCAAGTAACTAGCGGGTACAATGAGCAGTTCTTC CASSQVTSGYNEQFF
TRBJ2-5 NA 14 TRBV9 NA TGTGCCAGCAGCGCCCCTATTGAGGGAGAGACCCAGTACTTC CASSAPIEGETQYF
TRBJ2-7 NA 15 TRBV2 TRBD2 TGTGCCAGCAGTGAACTGGGGACTAGTTTTTACGAGCAGTACTTC CASSELGTSFYEQYF
TRBJ2-7 few 15 TRBV7-8 NA TGTGCCAGCAGCCCCTTTCATGCGGAATCCTACGAGCAGTACTTC CASSPFHAESYEQYF
TRBJ2-3 NA 12 TRBV9 NA TGTGCCAGCAGCGTTAACACAGATACGCAGTATTTT CASSVNTDTQYF
TRBJ1-1 NA 15 TRBV4-2 TRBD1 TGTGCCAGCAGCCTAAACCAGGGGGCCGACACTGAAGCTTTCTTT CASSLNQGADTEAFF
TRBJ2-1 NA 14 TRBV18 NA TGTGCCAGCTCACCCGTTGCAGGGGACAATGAGCAGTTCTTC CASSPVAGDNEQFF
TRBJ1-6 NA 15 TRBV9 NA TGTGCCAGCAGCGTAGAACAGGTGGCTCGAGCACCCCTCCACTTT CASSVEQVARAPLHF
TRBJ2-5 once 14 TRBV2 NA TGTGCCAGCAGTGACCAGCGGGTCCAAGAGACCCAGTACTTC CASSDQRVQETQYF
TRBJ1-6 once 15 TRBV24-1 TRBD1 TGTGCCACCAGTGAATCCGGGACAGGGTCCTCACCCCTCCACTTT CATSESGTGSSPLHF
TRBJ2-5 NA 13 TRBV4-1 NA TGCGCCAGCAGCCGGCAATACCAAGAGACCCAGTACTTC CASSRQYQETQYF
TRBJ1-5 NA 17 TRBV7-2 TRBD1 TGTGCCAGCAGCTGTCGACAGGGAGGCGTGGGCAATCAGCCCCAGCATTTT CASSCRQGGVGNQPQHF
TRBJ2-3 NA 15 TRBV29-1 NA TGCAGCGTTGATGGTAGCGCGGAGTGGGTAGATACGCAGTATTTT CSVDGSAEWVDTQYF
TRBJ2-1 NA 12 TRBV5-8 TRBD2 TGTGCCGGCCCCACTAGCGGCCTCGAGCAGTTCTTC CAGPTSGLEQFF
TRBJ1-4 NA 17 TRBV18 NA TGTGCCAGCTCACCCCAGGGTCCGGGGGCAACTAATGAAAAACTGTTTTTT CASSPQGPGATNEKLFF
TRBJ1-4 NA 14 TRBV2 NA TGTGCCAGCTTTTCGGGGGGCCTGCGTGAAAAACTGTTTTTT CASFSGGLREKLFF
TRBJ2-7 once 15 TRBV6-5 NA TGTGCCAGCAGCTATGGGGACACCCGTTCCTACGAGCAGTACTTC CASSYGDTRSYEQYF
TRBJ2-1 NA 16 TRBV6-5 TRBD2 TGTGCCAGCAGTTACAGGGCTAGCGGGAGAGATAGTGAGCAGTTCTTC CASSYRASGRDSEQFF
TRBJ1-2 NA 14 TRBV24-1 NA TGTGCCACCAGTGATGGGACATTATTCCGTGGCTACACCTTC CATSDGTLFRGYTF
TRBJ2-7 NA 15 TRBV27 NA TGTGCCAGCAGTTTTAAGGGGGGGAGAGGGCTCGAGCAGTACTTC CASSFKGGRGLEQYF
TRBJ1-4 NA 14 TRBV29-1 TRBD1 TGCAGCGTACGGACAGGGAAAAGGGATGAAAAACTGTTTTTT CSVRTGKRDEKLFF
TRBJ1-6 once 14 TRBV20-1 TRBD1 TGCAGTGCTAGTCAGGCAGGGGGTGGTTCACCCCTCCACTTT CSASQAGGGSPLHF
TRBJ2-5 NA 15 TRBV29-1 TRBD1 TGCAGCGTTTTTCCCGGGACAGGGGCAGGAGAGACCCAGTACTTC CSVFPGTGAGETQYF
TRBJ2-1 NA 16 TRBV11-2 TRBD2 TGTGCCAGCAGCTTCCTTCTAGCGGGAGTTGGCAATGAGCAGTTCTTC CASSFLLAGVGNEQFF
TRBJ2-1 once 15 TRBV10-3 NA TGTGCCATCAGTGTTTCTAGCAAGGACCCCAATGAGCAGTTCTTC CAISVSSKDPNEQFF
TRBJ2-5 NA 15 TRBV5-1 NA TGCGCCAGCAGCTTGGGGGCTTCCGCGCGAGAGACCCAGTACTTC CASSLGASARETQYF
TRBJ2-2 NA 15 TRBV24-1 NA TGTGCCACCAGTGGGACACGATCGAACACCGGGGAGCTGTTTTTT CATSGTRSNTGELFF
TRBJ1-2 once 13 TRBV6-2/TRBV6-3 NA TGTGCCAGCAGTTTTACAGAAGCCCATGGCTACACCTTC CASSFTEAHGYTF
TRBJ2-1 NA 17 TRBV15 TRBD2 TGTGCCACCAGCCCCGGACTAGCGGGAGTAGGTAGGAATGAGCAGTTCTTC CATSPGLAGVGRNEQFF
TRBJ2-1 NA 19 TRBV5-1 TRBD2 TGCGCCAGCAGCTCGATTTATCCTTTCCGGGAGGGCCTACTGAATGAGCAGTTCTTC CASSSIYPFREGLLNEQFF
TRBJ2-2 NA 15 TRBV5-1 TRBD1 TGCGCCAGCAGCTTGCAGGGGGCAGTAGGCGGGGAGCTGTTTTTT CASSLQGAVGGELFF
TRBJ1-3 NA 17 TRBV18 NA TGTGCCAGCTCACCACAGATGGGACTGTACTCTGGAAACACCATATATTTT CASSPQMGLYSGNTIYF
TRBJ1-3 NA 17 TRBV4-3 TRBD1 TGCGCCAGCAGCCAAGATCTAGCGAGGGGGCCTGGAAACACCATATATTTT CASSQDLARGPGNTIYF
TRBJ1-5 few 15 TRBV5-1 NA TGCGCCAGCAGCCCTGGGGCGGGAAGCAATCAGCCCCAGCATTTT CASSPGAGSNQPQHF
TRBJ2-3 NA 13 TRBV28 NA TGTGCCAGCAGTTTACCGGTTGTAAGTACGCAGTATTTT CASSLPVVSTQYF
TRBJ1-2 NA 13 TRBV25-1 NA TGTGCCAGCAGTGAATTAAGCCTAGATGGCTACACCTTC CASSELSLDGYTF
TRBJ2-5 NA 15 TRBV7-9 TRBD1 TGTGCCAGCAGCTTAACAGGGACAGTCACAGAGACCCAGTACTTC CASSLTGTVTETQYF
TRBJ2-1 NA 16 TRBV5-1 TRBD2 TGCGCCAGCAGCTGGGGACTAGCGATCAACATCAATGAGCAGTTCTTC CASSWGLAININEQFF
TRBJ1-1 NA 12 TRBV24-1 TRBD1 TGTGCCACCAGTGATGCGCAGGGGGTCCCTTTCTTT CATSDAQGVPFF
TRBJ2-1 NA 14 TRBV6-1 NA TGTGCCAGCAGTGAAGGGAGGACCTACAATGAGCAGTTCTTC CASSEGRTYNEQFF
TRBJ2-1 NA 14 TRBV28 NA TGTGCCAGCAGTTTTTTGGCGGGATACAATGAGCAGTTCTTC CASSFLAGYNEQFF
TRBJ1-6 NA 14 TRBV5-1 NA TGCGCCAGCAGCTTGGATGGCATTAATTCACCCCTCCACTTT CASSLDGINSPLHF
TRBJ1-6 NA 17 TRBV9 NA TGTGCCAGCAGCGCGGGGGGGACACCCGTCCTTAATTCACCCCTCCACTTT CASSAGGTPVLNSPLHF
TRBJ1-1 NA 16 TRBV7-3 TRBD1 TGTGCCAGCAGCTTAACTGCAGGGGGCCTGAAGGCTGAAGCTTTCTTT CASSLTAGGLKAEAFF
TRBJ2-2 NA 18 TRBV27 TRBD2 TGTGCCAGCAGTCCCACTCTACTAGCGGGAGTTCTTACCGGGGAGCTGTTTTTT CASSPTLLAGVLTGELFF
TRBJ1-1 NA 15 TRBV7-2 NA TGTGCCAGCAGCCCGGCGGAGAGCATGAACACTGAAGCTTTCTTT CASSPAESMNTEAFF
TRBJ2-5 NA 15 TRBV7-3 TRBD1 TGTGCCAGCAGCTTAGGACAGGGCGGTGAAGAGACCCAGTACTTC CASSLGQGGEETQYF
TRBJ1-3 NA 14 TRBV19 NA TGTGCCAGTAGTATAACAGCCTCTGGAAACACCATATATTTT CASSITASGNTIYF
TRBJ1-2 NA 14 TRBV5-1 NA TGCGCCAGCAGCCATAGAGACATTAACTATGGCTACACCTTC CASSHRDINYGYTF
TRBJ2-1 NA 16 TRBV7-2 NA TGTGCCAGCAGCTTATTAAGCAGGGGCGCCTACAATGAGCAGTTCTTC CASSLLSRGAYNEQFF
TRBJ1-6 NA 13 TRBV10-3 NA TGTGCCATCAAACGGGGAGTTTATTCACCCCTCCACTTT CAIKRGVYSPLHF
TRBJ2-7 NA 17 TRBV18 TRBD2 TGTGCCAGCTCACCTGGGACTAGCGGGACCATCTCCTACGAGCAGTACTTC CASSPGTSGTISYEQYF
TRBJ2-1 NA 14 TRBV28 NA TGTGCCAGCAGACTAGGGGGTGTTATCTATGAGCAGTTCTTC CASRLGGVIYEQFF